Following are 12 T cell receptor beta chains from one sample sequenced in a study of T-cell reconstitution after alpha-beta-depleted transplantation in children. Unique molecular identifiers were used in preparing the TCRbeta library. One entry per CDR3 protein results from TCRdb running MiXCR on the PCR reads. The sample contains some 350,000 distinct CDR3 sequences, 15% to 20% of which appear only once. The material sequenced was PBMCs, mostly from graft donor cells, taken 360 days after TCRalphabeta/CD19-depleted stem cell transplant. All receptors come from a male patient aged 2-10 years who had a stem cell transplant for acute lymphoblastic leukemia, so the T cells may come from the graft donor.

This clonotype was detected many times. The CDR3 region is CASSRGGGGTYEQYF. The CDR3 nucleotides read TGTGCCAGCAGTAGGGGGGGCGGGGGAACCTACGAGCAGTACTTC. The chain recombines TRBV6-1 with TRBJ2-7; weak D call: TRBD2 (7 bases). Germline-derived CDR1 and CDR2 are MNHNS and SASEGT. The CDR3 length is 15 residues. Trimming cost V 5 bases and J 2 bases, with 16 bases left between them.

As DNA, the CDR3 is TGTGCCAGCAGCTTAGCGGGGATAGCCCAAGAGACCCAGTACTTC. Protein sequence: CASSLAGIAQETQYF. The chain joins TRBV7-2 to TRBJ2-5, with D unclear. Between the trimmed V and J ends, which lost 0 bases and 1 base, there was a span of 9 bases. Germline V lookup: CDR1 SGHTA, CDR2 FQGNSA. The CDR3 has 15 amino acids.

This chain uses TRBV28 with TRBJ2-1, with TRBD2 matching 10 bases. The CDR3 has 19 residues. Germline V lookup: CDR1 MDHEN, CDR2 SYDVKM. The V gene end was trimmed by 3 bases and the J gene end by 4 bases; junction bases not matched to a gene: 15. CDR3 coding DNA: TGTGCCAGCAGTTTCCGGTCCCTAGCGGGAGACTCAGCTTACAATGAGCAGTTCTTC. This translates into CASSFRSLAGDSAYNEQFF.

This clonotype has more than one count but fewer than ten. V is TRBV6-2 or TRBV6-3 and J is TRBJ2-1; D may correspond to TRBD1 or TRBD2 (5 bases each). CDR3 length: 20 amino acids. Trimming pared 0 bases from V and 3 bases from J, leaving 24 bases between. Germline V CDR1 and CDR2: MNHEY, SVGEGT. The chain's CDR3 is CASSYSKAPLGQRGYNEQFF. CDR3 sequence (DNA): TGTGCCAGCAGTTACTCGAAAGCCCCCTTGGGGCAGAGGGGCTACAATGAGCAGTTCTTC.

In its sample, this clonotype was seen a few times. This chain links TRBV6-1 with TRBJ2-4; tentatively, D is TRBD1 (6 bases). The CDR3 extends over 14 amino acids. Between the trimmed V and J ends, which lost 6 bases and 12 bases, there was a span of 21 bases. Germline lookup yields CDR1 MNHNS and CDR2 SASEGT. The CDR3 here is CASSLGQPQGAQYF. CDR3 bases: TGTGCCAGCAGCCTAGGACAGCCCCAAGGGGCTCAGTACTTC.

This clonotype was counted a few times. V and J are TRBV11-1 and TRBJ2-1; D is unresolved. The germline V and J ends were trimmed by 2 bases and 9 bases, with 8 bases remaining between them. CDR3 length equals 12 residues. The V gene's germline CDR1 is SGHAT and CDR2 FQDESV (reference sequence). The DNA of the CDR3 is TGTGCCAGCAGCTTACAAGTAGGTGAGCAGTTCTTC. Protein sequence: CASSLQVGEQFF. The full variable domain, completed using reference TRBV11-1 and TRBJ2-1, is EAEVAQSPRYKITEKSQAVAFWCDPISGHATLYWYRQILGQGPELLVQFQDESVVDDSQLPKDRFSAERLKGVDSTLKIQPAELGDSAMYLCASSLQVGEQFFGPGTRLTVL.

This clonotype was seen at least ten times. The CDR3 reads CASSYEPGRGGELFF. DNA for the CDR3: TGTGCCAGCAGTTACGAACCAGGGCGGGGCGGGGAGCTGTTTTTT. V usage is TRBV6-5 and J usage is TRBJ2-2; D might be TRBD2 (6 bases). Germline CDR1 is MNHEY and CDR2 is SVGAGI. The V end lost 2 bases, the J end lost 7 bases, and 14 bases lay between the germline ends. CDR3 length equals 15 residues.

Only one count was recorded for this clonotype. CDR3 sequence: CASSLSGLSTSTDTQYF. The CDR3 DNA is TGTGCCAGCAGTTTATCGGGACTATCAACTAGCACAGATACGCAGTATTTT. The chain uses TRBV28 and TRBJ2-3; TRBD2 agrees at 7 bases. Germline CDR1 reads MDHEN; CDR2 reads SYDVKM. The CDR3 is 17 amino acids. V shed 1 base and J 0 bases; nucleotides not matched to a gene: 7.

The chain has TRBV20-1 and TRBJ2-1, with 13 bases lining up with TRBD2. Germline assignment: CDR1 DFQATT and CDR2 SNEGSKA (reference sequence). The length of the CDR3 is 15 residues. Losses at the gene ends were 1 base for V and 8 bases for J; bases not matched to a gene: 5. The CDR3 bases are TGCAGTGCTAGAGTACTAGCGGGAGGGCCGTATGAGCAGTTCTTC. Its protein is CSARVLAGGPYEQFF.

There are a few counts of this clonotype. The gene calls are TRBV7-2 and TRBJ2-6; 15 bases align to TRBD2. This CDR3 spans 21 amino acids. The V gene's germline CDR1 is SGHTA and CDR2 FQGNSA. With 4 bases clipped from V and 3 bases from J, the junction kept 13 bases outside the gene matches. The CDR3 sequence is CASSWTGLAGGLRDGANVLTF. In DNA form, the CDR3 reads TGTGCCAGCAGCTGGACCGGACTAGCGGGAGGGCTGAGGGATGGGGCCAACGTCCTGACTTTC.

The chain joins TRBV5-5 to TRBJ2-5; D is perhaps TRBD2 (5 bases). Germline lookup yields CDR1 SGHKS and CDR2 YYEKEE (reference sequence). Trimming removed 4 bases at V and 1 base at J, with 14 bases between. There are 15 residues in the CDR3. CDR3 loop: CASSPPLGSQETQYF. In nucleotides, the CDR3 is TGTGCCAGCAGCCCCCCACTAGGTTCCCAAGAGACCCAGTACTTC.

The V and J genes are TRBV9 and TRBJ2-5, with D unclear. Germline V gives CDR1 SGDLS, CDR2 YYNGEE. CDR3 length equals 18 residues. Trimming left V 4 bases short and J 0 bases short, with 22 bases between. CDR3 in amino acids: CASSPLSLSDAHQETQYF. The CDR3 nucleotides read TGTGCCAGCAGCCCCTTAAGTCTTTCGGACGCTCACCAAGAGACCCAGTACTTC.